The 14 T cell receptor beta chains below all came from one sample that was sequenced in a study of blood T cell repertoires in COVID-19. Clones were sequenced by immunoSEQ multiplex PCR, and TCRdb holds only the in-frame ones, with some missing. The data contain 150,000 to 200,000 clones, 80% to 90% of them seen just once; the ten biggest clones take up 7.5% to 10%. Sample: PBMCs or T cells enriched from blood (not recorded which). The origin of the receptors is a woman younger than 35 who had recovered from COVID-19.

The rearrangement links TRBV5-4 to TRBJ2-3; 12 nucleotides match TRBD2. CDR3 length equals 15 residues. With 6 bases clipped from V and 4 bases from J, the junction kept 6 bases outside the gene matches. Germline CDR1 SGHNT, CDR2 YYREEE (reference sequence). The CDR3 sequence is CASTLLAGGPDTQYF. The CDR3 DNA follows: TGTGCCAGCACCCTCCTAGCGGGGGGGCCAGATACGCAGTATTTT.

The J gene is TRBJ2-1, the V gene TRBV5-1, with TRBD2 identical over 12 bases. The CDR3 is made up of 18 amino acids. Trimming at V came to 0 bases and at J to 0 bases, leaving 4 bases not matched to a gene. Germline V gives CDR1 SGHRS, CDR2 YFSETQ. CDR3 loop: CASSLGLAGESSYNEQFF. The CDR3 region has the DNA TGCGCCAGCAGCTTGGGACTAGCGGGAGAAAGCTCCTACAATGAGCAGTTCTTC.

The genes are TRBV11-2 and TRBJ1-3, with a possible D match to TRBD1 (5 bases). Per germline, CDR1 SGHAT and CDR2 FQNNGV. V lost 5 bases, J lost 0 bases, and 17 bases lay in between. This CDR3 spans 17 amino acids. The CDR3 sequence: CASSTLTVLSSGNTIYF. The CDR3 DNA reads as TGTGCCAGCAGCACATTGACAGTTCTGAGCTCTGGAAACACCATATATTTT.

V and J are TRBV2 and TRBJ2-7; 8 bases line up with TRBD2. V lost 7 bases to trimming and J lost 3 bases; unmatched junction nucleotides: 8. CDR3 length equals 14 residues. Looked up from germline, CDR1 is SNHLY and CDR2 is FYNNEI. CDR3 in DNA: TGTGCCAGCAAAGGAATTAGCGGGGTCTACGAGCAGTACTTC. Translation gives CASKGISGVYEQYF.

The rearrangement uses TRBV28 and TRBJ2-3; the match to TRBD2 covers 8 bases. The germline CDR1 and CDR2 sequences are MDHEN and SYDVKM. The CDR3 extends over 16 amino acids. J was trimmed by 3 bases and V by 8 bases; bases with no gene match: 13. CDR3 region: CASAASGAGVTDTQYF. For the CDR3, the DNA is TGTGCCAGCGCCGCCTCGGGAGCGGGGGTGACAGATACGCAGTATTTT.

This chain connects TRBV9 to TRBJ1-4; 7 positions agree with TRBD1. Germline loops: CDR1 SGDLS, CDR2 YYNGEE. Trimming took 1 base from V and 8 from J; bases not matched to a gene: 11. This CDR3 has 16 residues. The CDR3 sequence is CASSVSGGSGREKLFF. In DNA, the CDR3 is TGTGCCAGCAGCGTATCAGGGGGGTCAGGACGGGAAAAACTGTTTTTT.

The chain has TRBV11-2 and TRBJ1-1; D is possibly TRBD1 (6 bases). The V end lost 5 bases, the J end lost 0 bases, and 10 bases lay between the germline ends. Germline V gene sequence: CDR1 SGHAT, CDR2 FQNNGV. The CDR3 spans 14 residues. This CDR3 is CASSRQVMNTEAFF. In DNA, the CDR3 is TGTGCCAGCAGCCGACAGGTAATGAACACTGAAGCTTTCTTT.

This clone appeared a few times. The rearrangement links TRBV2 to TRBJ1-1; 9 bases match TRBD1. V trimming: 6 bases; J trimming: 2 bases; junction bases outside the gene matches: 4. This CDR3 is built from 14 residues. Germline CDR1 SNHLY, CDR2 FYNNEI. CDR3 residues: CASRDRGSNTEAFF. The CDR3 region has the DNA TGTGCCAGCAGGGACAGGGGATCCAACACTGAAGCTTTCTTT. Complete variable domain (other parts from reference TRBV2 and TRBJ1-1): EPEVTQTPSHQVTQMGQEVILRCVPISNHLYFYWYRQILGQKVEFLVSFYNNEISEKSEIFDDQFSVERPDGSNFTLKIRSTKLEDSAMYFCASRDRGSNTEAFFGQGTRLTVV.

V gene TRBV10-1 combines with J gene TRBJ1-2; a weak D match, TRBD1 (5 bases). The CDR3 runs to 13 residues. Germline CDR1 WNHNN, CDR2 SYGVQD (reference sequence). V lost 7 bases and J lost 4, with 13 bases in between. The CDR3 coding sequence is TGCGCCAGCAACGGCCAGGGCCCCTATGGCTACACCTTC. Amino acids: CASNGQGPYGYTF.

This chain links TRBV7-9 with TRBJ2-2; TRBD1 matches 10 bases. V trimming: 8 bases; J trimming: 5 bases; junction bases outside the gene matches: 5. The germline V gene encodes CDR1 SEHNR and CDR2 FQNEAQ (reference sequence). The CDR3 has 14 residues. CDR3 nucleotide sequence: TGTGCCAGCCGGACAGGGGGAGAAACCGGGGAGCTGTTTTTT. It codes for CASRTGGETGELFF.

J is TRBJ1-5 and V is TRBV6-6, with TRBD1 matching over 7 bases. Germline lookup yields CDR1 MNHNY and CDR2 SVGAGI (reference sequence). This CDR3 contains 20 residues. V lost 5 bases, J lost 0 bases, and 19 bases stayed unmatched. Here the CDR3 DNA reads TGTGCCAGCAGTCCCCTTCCAGGGGGAGTTTTCCACGATAGCAATCAGCCCCAGCATTTT. Its translation: CASSPLPGGVFHDSNQPQHF.

The V gene is TRBV19, the J gene TRBJ2-3, with 7 bases that match TRBD2. This CDR3 comprises 15 residues. V trimming: 6 bases; J trimming: 3 bases; junction bases outside the gene matches: 9. The germline V gene encodes CDR1 LNHDA and CDR2 SQIVND (reference sequence). The CDR3 bases are TGTGCCAGTAGCATCGACGGGACTAAGACAGATACGCAGTATTTT. As protein: CASSIDGTKTDTQYF.

The genes are TRBV5-1 and TRBJ1-4, with D perhaps TRBD1 (5 bases). The CDR3 covers 15 residues. V shed 3 bases and J shed 13 bases, with 22 bases lying between them. Germline CDR1 SGHRS, CDR2 YFSETQ. CDR3 DNA sequence: TGCGCCAGCAGCTCGGTCCCCGGGGGTTTAATGGGACTGTTTTTT. Protein: CASSSVPGGLMGLFF.

CDR3 region: CASSLRTGGHWNEQFF. The CDR3 region has the DNA TGTGCCAGCAGCTTAAGGACAGGGGGCCATTGGAATGAGCAGTTCTTC. The chain recombines TRBV5-6 with TRBJ2-1, with 11 bases matching TRBD1. The V segment lost 2 bases and the J segment 7 bases; nucleotides outside the gene matches: 8. The germline gives CDR1 SGHDT, CDR2 YYEEEE. The CDR3 is 16 amino acids.